The 17 T cell receptor beta chains below were found in one sample sequenced in a study of tumor-infiltrating lymphocytes in oesophageal squamous cell carcinoma. Each CDR3 protein is one row after TCRdb ran MiXCR on the PCR reads. Among fewer than 20,000 distinct CDR3 sequences listed, about 40% were seen once. Input material: esophageal tumor tissue. The receptors shown here come from a male donor with esophageal squamous cell carcinoma.

This clonotype is termed medium-sized. This chain uses TRBV6-6 with TRBJ2-1; no firm D call. Germline V lookup: CDR1 MNHNY, CDR2 SVGAGI (reference sequence). V dropped 0 bases and J dropped 5 bases, with 11 bases sitting between them. This CDR3 has 15 amino acids. CDR3 amino acids: CASSYSSRRDNEQFF. DNA of the CDR3: TGTGCCAGCAGTTACTCGAGCAGGAGAGACAATGAGCAGTTCTTC.

Only a few counts were recorded for this clonotype. This sequence may be a read error, since a much larger clone differs from it by one base. The rearrangement uses TRBV28 and TRBJ2-3; tentatively, D is TRBD2 (5 bases). Germline values: CDR1 MDHEN, CDR2 SYDVKM. V shed 8 bases and J shed 14 bases, with 23 bases lying between them. The CDR3 consists of 13 residues. The CDR3 DNA sequence: TGTGCCAGCGAGACACGGAACACCGGGGAGCTGTATTTT. This translates into CASETRNTGELYF.

The chain couples TRBV7-2 to TRBJ2-1, with TRBD2 matching 7 bases. Trimming cost V 2 bases and J 2 bases; bases outside gene matches: 6. Germline V CDR1 and CDR2: SGHTA, FQGNSA. This CDR3 is built from 16 residues. CDR3 protein: CASSLFASGAYNEQFF. The CDR3 bases are TGTGCCAGCAGCTTATTTGCTAGCGGAGCCTACAATGAGCAGTTCTTC.

This clonotype was recorded a few times. V and J are TRBV7-3 and TRBJ2-6; the D is unclear. This CDR3 has 11 amino acids. With 4 bases removed from V and 11 bases from J, the gap between germline ends came to 6 bases. Germline CDR1 SGHTA, CDR2 FQGTGA. The CDR3 reads CASSSQDVLTF. The CDR3 nucleotides are TGTGCCAGCAGCTCCCAAGACGTCCTGACTTTC.

Notes on this clonotype: The CDR3 end shows no conserved phenylalanine or tryptophan, and so a read error is likely. Because the CDR3's place on the DNA is in doubt, the DNA is left out and the CDR3 is given as listed by TCRdb. The rearrangement uses TRBV7-3 and TRBJ2-6; TRBD1 was called by the table and not checked on the DNA. The CDR3 is 12 amino acids in total, end residues counted. Germline values: CDR1 SGHTA, CDR2 FQGTGA. The CDR3 loop is CASSFLRDPLGS.

This clonotype was counted many times. This chain connects TRBV27 to TRBJ2-5; D is undetermined. Germline-derived CDR1 and CDR2 are MNHEY and SMNVEV (reference sequence). This CDR3 spans 9 amino acids. The CDR3 DNA follows: TGTGTTGTACAAGAGACCCAGTACTTC. Its translation: CVVQETQYF.

V usage is TRBV28 and J usage is TRBJ2-7; 9 positions match TRBD1. V lost 6 bases, J lost 5 bases, and 17 bases stayed unmatched. Germline CDR1 and CDR2: MDHEN and SYDVKM. This CDR3 has 17 residues. Written as DNA, the CDR3 is TGTGCCAGCAGCTTACCCGCCTACGGGACAGGGCACCACGAGCAGTACTTC. Amino acids: CASSLPAYGTGHHEQYF.

V is TRBV27 and J is TRBJ2-1; D remains unclear. CDR3 size: 13 residues. Germline CDR1 and CDR2: MNHEY and SMNVEV (reference sequence). V lost 5 bases, J lost 4 bases, and 9 bases lay in between. The CDR3 spells CASSASNYNEQFF. In nucleotides, the CDR3 is TGTGCCAGCAGTGCCTCCAATTACAATGAGCAGTTCTTC.

In this sample, this clonotype turned up once. The V gene is TRBV5-1, the J gene TRBJ2-1, with a possible D match to TRBD2 (5 bases). This CDR3 comprises 14 residues. Trimming cost V 2 bases and J 6 bases, with 12 bases left between them. Germline V gene sequence: CDR1 SGHRS, CDR2 YFSETQ. This CDR3 reads CASSLVGGSNEQFF. CDR3 sequence (DNA): TGCGCCAGCAGCTTAGTAGGAGGTAGCAATGAGCAGTTCTTC.

This clonotype was found once. One junction end does not reproduce the germline sequence, and a read error may be involved. This sequence joins TRBV10-3 and TRBJ1-5; D gene ambiguous. Germline V gene lookup returns CDR1 ENHRY and CDR2 SYGVKD. The CDR3 is made up of 14 amino acids. The CDR3 DNA reads TGTGCCATCAATGAGGGCTCGACTAATCAGCCCCAGCATTTT. It specifies CAINEGSTNQPQHF.

The chain uses TRBV6-5 and TRBJ2-7; 8 bases match TRBD2. The CDR3 consists of 15 residues. Per the germline V gene, CDR1 is MNHEY and CDR2 is SVGAGI. The V gene end was trimmed by 5 bases and the J gene end by 0 bases; junction bases not matched to a gene: 6. The CDR3 sequence: CASSETSGSSYEQYF. CDR3 DNA: TGTGCCAGCAGTGAAACTAGCGGTAGCTCCTACGAGCAGTACTTC.

This clonotype has only one observation. V usage is TRBV12-3 or TRBV12-4 and J usage is TRBJ2-3; a weak D match, TRBD2 (6 bases). The end of the DNA aligns better with TRBJ2-1, so the J call may be wrong. There are 15 residues in the CDR3. The CDR3 nucleotides read TGTGCCAGCAGCCAAAGATCGGGGAAGGGAGGTGAGCAGTTCTTC. It translates to CASSQRSGKGGEQFF.

The chain carries TRBV7-6 and TRBJ2-1; 7 bases align to TRBD2. The J call may be wrong; the DNA end is better matched by TRBJ2-7. The CDR3 sequence is 13 residues long. Germline CDR1 is SGHVS and CDR2 is FNYEAQ. The CDR3 loop reads CASSRRDYYEQYF. CDR3 coding DNA: TGTGCCAGCAGCCGTCGGGACTACTACGAGCAGTACTTC.

This clonotype was observed a few times. The chain couples TRBV6-1 to TRBJ2-1, with 10 nucleotides matching TRBD2. The end of the DNA is better explained by TRBJ2-7, so the J call may be wrong. Looked up from germline, CDR1 is MNHNS and CDR2 is SASEGT. The CDR3 is made up of 15 amino acids. The DNA of the CDR3 is TGTGCCAGCAGTGTCGGGACTAGCGTACGCTACGAGCAGTACTTC. This gives the protein CASSVGTSVRYEQYF.

In its sample, this clonotype was seen many times. A single base separates this from a much larger clone, so it may be a read error. The rearrangement joins TRBV6-1 to TRBJ2-3, with D perhaps matching TRBD2 (5 bases). Germline assignment: CDR1 MNHNS and CDR2 SASEGT. There are 14 residues in the CDR3. Trimming pared 5 bases from V and 14 bases from J, leaving 23 bases between. CDR3 DNA: TGTGCCAGCAGTCGGTTCGCGGAGGCCGGGGAGCTGTATTTT. This gives the protein CASSRFAEAGELYF.

This clonotype was seen ten or more times. This chain connects TRBV7-2 to TRBJ2-1; 8 positions match TRBD2. The V gene's germline CDR1 is SGHTA and CDR2 FQGNSA. CDR3 length equals 14 residues. Losses at the gene ends were 5 bases for V and 6 bases for J; bases not matched to a gene: 6. Written as DNA, the CDR3 is TGTGCCAGCAGCCTCCAAGCGGGGGCCAATGAGCAGTTCTTC. Translated, it gives CASSLQAGANEQFF.

This clonotype has ten or more counts. The chain joins TRBV27 to TRBJ2-7, with 10 bases aligning to TRBD1. The V segment lost 2 bases and the J segment 4 bases; nucleotides outside the gene matches: 5. CDR3 length: 15 amino acids. Germline V gene sequence: CDR1 MNHEY, CDR2 SMNVEV (reference sequence). The DNA for the CDR3 is TGTGCCAGCAGTTTAAAGGGACAGGGGTCTTACGAGCAGTACTTC. Translation gives CASSLKGQGSYEQYF.